This T cell receptor beta chain was found in a study of T cell changes during pregnancy in multiple sclerosis. Clones were sequenced by immunoSEQ multiplex PCR, and TCRdb holds only the in-frame ones, with some missing. The sample records 35,000 to 50,000 clones, around nine tenths being singletons. The CDR3 contains 18 residues. The sequence was obtained from a female donor with multiple sclerosis, enrolled in a pregnancy study. The sequencing here drew on CD4+ T cells from peripheral blood mononuclear cells, taken in the first trimester of pregnancy. J is TRBJ2-6 and V is TRBV21-1; no DNA check was done on the table's D call, TRBD2. TRBV21-1 is shown as a pseudogene. CDR3 in amino acids: CASSPCAGARGGANVLTF. The DNA of the CDR3 is TGTGCCAGCAGCCCCTGTGCGGGGGCCCGGGGTGGGGCCAACGTCCTGACTTTC.